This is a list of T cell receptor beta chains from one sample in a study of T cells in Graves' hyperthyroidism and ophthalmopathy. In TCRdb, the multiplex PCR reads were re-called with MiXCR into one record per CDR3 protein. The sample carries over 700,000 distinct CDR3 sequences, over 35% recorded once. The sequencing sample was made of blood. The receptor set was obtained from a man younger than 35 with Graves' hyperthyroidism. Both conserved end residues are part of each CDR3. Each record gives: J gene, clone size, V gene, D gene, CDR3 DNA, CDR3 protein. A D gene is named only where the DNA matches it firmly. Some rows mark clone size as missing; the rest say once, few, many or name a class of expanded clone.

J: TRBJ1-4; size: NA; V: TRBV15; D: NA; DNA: TGTGCCACCAGCAGCCGGGACCCGAACCTTCAACTGTTTTTT; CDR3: CATSSRDPNLQLFF
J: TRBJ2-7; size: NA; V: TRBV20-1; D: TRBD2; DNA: TGCAGTGCTAGTGGGGCGGGGGAGACCTACGAGCAGTACTTC; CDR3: CSASGAGETYEQYF
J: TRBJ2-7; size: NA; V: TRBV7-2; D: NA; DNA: TGTGCCAGCAAAACTGAGTCTCCCGAGCAGTACTTC; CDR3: CASKTESPEQYF
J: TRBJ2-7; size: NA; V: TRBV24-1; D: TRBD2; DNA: TGTGCCACCAGTGATCCTAGCGGCACAGATACGCAGTACTTC; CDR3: CATSDPSGTDTQYF
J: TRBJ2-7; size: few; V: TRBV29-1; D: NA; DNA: TGCAGCGTTGAGGTTGCGGGTCGAGACACCTACGAGCAGTACTTC; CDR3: CSVEVAGRDTYEQYF
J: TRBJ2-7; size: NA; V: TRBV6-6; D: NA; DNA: TGTGCCAGCAGTTTATCGTCCCGAATCGGGGCCTACGAGCAGTACTTC; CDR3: CASSLSSRIGAYEQYF
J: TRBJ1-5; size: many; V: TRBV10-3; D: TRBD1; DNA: TGTGCCACCTTGACAGGGGACTCCAATCAGCCCCAGCATTTT; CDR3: CATLTGDSNQPQHF
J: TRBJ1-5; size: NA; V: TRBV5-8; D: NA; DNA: TGTGCCAGCAGCCCTGGCCCTGAGGGTCAGCCCCAGCATTTT; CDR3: CASSPGPEGQPQHF
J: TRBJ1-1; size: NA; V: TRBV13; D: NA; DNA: TGTGCCAGCAGCTTAGGAGGACCGGGGCCGGGCACTGAAGCTTTCTTT; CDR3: CASSLGGPGPGTEAFF
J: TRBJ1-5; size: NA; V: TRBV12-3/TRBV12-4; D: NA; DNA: TGTGCCAGCAGTTTGGGGGCCCGAATCCGGCCCCAGCATTTT; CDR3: CASSLGARIRPQHF
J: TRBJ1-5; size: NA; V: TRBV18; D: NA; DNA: TGTGCCAGCTCACGCCGGGACGGACAAAATCAGCCCCAGCATTTT; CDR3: CASSRRDGQNQPQHF
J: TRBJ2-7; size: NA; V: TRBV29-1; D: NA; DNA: TGCAGCGCCAGGCGGGGGGACAGAACCTACGAGCAGTACTTC; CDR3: CSARRGDRTYEQYF
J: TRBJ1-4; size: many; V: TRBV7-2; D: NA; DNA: TGTGCCAGCAGCTTTACCGGACGGACGAATAATGAAAAACTGTTTTTT; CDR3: CASSFTGRTNNEKLFF
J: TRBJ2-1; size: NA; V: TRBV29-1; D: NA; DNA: TGCAGCGTTGAAGATCAAAAGGAAACCTACAATGAGCAGTTCTTC; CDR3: CSVEDQKETYNEQFF
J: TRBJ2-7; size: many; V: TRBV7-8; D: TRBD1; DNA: TGTGCCAGCAGCTTAGAGGGACAGAGCTCGCCGCAGTACTTC; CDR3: CASSLEGQSSPQYF
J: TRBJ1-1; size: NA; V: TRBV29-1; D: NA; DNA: TGCAGCGTCTCTCAGGGAGGAGGGACTGAAGCTTTCTTT; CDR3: CSVSQGGGTEAFF
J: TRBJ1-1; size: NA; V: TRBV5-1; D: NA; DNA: TGCGCCAGCAGCTTGGTCCCCATAGCGAAGAACACTGAAGCTTTCTTT; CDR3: CASSLVPIAKNTEAFF
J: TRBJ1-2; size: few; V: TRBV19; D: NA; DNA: TGTGCCAGTAGTATCCGGGACACCCGAGGAGGCTACACCTTC; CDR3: CASSIRDTRGGYTF
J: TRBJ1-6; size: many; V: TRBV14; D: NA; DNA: TGTGCCAGCAGCCACGACGGGAATTCACCCCTCCACTTT; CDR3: CASSHDGNSPLHF
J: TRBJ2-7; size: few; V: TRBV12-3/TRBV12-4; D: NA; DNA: TGTGCCAGCAGTTTTGGGACACCCGAGCAGTACTTC; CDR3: CASSFGTPEQYF
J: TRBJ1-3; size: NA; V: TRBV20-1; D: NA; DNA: TGCAGTGCTCAGGAGGACTCTGGAAACACCATATATTTT; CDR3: CSAQEDSGNTIYF
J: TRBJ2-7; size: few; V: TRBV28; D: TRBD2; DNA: TGTGCCAGCAGCCTCCCCACTAGCGGGAGTTTTTACGAGCAGTACTTC; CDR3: CASSLPTSGSFYEQYF
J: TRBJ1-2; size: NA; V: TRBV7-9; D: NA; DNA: TGTGCCAGCAGTTACTCAAGGACAACTATTGGTGGCTACACCTTC; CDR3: CASSYSRTTIGGYTF
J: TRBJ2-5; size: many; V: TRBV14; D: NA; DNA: TGTGCCAGCAGCCAACCAGGGGTAGAGACCCAGTACTTC; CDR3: CASSQPGVETQYF
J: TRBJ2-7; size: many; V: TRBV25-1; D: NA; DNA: TGTGCCAGCAGTGAGGGACTTTCAACCCACTACGAGCAGTACTTC; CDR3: CASSEGLSTHYEQYF
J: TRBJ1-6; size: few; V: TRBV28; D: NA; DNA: TGTGCCATCTCCGAGAGGGGCCAAGGGACACCCCTCCACTTT; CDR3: CAISERGQGTPLHF
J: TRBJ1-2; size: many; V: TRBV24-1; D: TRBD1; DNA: TGTGCCACCATCGACAGGGAGGGTGGCTACACCTTC; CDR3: CATIDREGGYTF
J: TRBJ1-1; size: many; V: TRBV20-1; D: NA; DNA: TGCAGTGCTCTGACGAATAAAGCTTTCTTT; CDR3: CSALTNKAFF
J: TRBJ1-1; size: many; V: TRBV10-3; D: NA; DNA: TGTGCCATCAGTGACCCCCTACAGTCGAAGGGTGTGAACACTGAAGCTTTCTTT; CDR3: CAISDPLQSKGVNTEAFF
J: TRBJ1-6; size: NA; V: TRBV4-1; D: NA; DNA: TGCGCCAGCAGCCAAGAGACAGTCCTTAATTCACCCCTCCACTTT; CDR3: CASSQETVLNSPLHF
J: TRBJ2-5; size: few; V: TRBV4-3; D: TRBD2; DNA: TGCGCCAGCAGCCAATTAGCGGGGGGGCCAGCAGAGACCCAGTACTTC; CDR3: CASSQLAGGPAETQYF
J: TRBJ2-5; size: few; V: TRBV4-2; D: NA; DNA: TGTGCCAGCAGCCAAGATGGCAAGACCCAGTACTTC; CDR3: CASSQDGKTQYF
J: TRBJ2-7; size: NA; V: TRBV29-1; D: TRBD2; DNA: TGCAGCGTTGAAGTCGCCGGGAGGAGGTACGAGCAGTACTTC; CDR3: CSVEVAGRRYEQYF
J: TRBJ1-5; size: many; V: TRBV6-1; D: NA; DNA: TGTGCCAGCGCAGAACAGCCGAATCAGCCCCAGCATTTT; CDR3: CASAEQPNQPQHF
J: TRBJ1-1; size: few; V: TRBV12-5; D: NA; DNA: TGTGCTAGTGGTTTTGGGGGGACCACTGAAGCTTTCTTT; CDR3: CASGFGGTTEAFF
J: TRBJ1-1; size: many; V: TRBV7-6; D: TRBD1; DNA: TGTGCCAGCTCCAAGGGGGCTGGAACTGAAGCTTTCTTT; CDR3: CASSKGAGTEAFF
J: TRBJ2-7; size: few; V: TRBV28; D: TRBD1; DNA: TGTGCCAGCAGGATGACAGGGCGTTCCTACGAGCAGTACTTC; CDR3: CASRMTGRSYEQYF
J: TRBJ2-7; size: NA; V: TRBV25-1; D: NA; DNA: TGTGCCTCCAGCGTTGGCTACGGCTACGAGCAGTACTTC; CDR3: CASSVGYGYEQYF
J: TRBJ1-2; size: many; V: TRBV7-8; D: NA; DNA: TGTGCCAGCAGCTTAGGTCCCTCAGGAGGCTACACCTTC; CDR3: CASSLGPSGGYTF
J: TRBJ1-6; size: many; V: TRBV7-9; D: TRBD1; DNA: TGTGCCAGCAGCTTACAGGGGGCTAATTCACCCCTCCACTTT; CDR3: CASSLQGANSPLHF
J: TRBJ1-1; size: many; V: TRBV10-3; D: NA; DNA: TGTGCCATCAGTGCAGCCATGAACACTGAAGCTTTCTTT; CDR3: CAISAAMNTEAFF
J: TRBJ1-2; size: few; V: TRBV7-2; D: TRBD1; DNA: TGTGCCAGCAGCCCCGGACAGGCGGGCTACACCTTC; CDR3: CASSPGQAGYTF
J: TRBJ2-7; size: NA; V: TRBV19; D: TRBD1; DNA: TGTGCCAGTAGTACCCCCTGGGACAGGGGGACCTACGAGCAGTACTTC; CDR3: CASSTPWDRGTYEQYF
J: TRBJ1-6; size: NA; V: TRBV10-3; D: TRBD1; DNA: TGTGCCATCAGCCCGGACAGGGGAGCTTCACCCCTCCACTTT; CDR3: CAISPDRGASPLHF
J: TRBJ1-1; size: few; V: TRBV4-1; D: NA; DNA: TGCGCCAGCAGCCAAGTCCGCAGGGGAGGGACTGAAGCTTTCTTT; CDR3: CASSQVRRGGTEAFF
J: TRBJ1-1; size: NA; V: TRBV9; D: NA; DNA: TGTGCCAGCAGCCAAGGGGTTTTCGACACTGAAGCTTTCTTT; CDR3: CASSQGVFDTEAFF
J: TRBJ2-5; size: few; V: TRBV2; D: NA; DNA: TGTGCCAGCAGTGAGGGTATCCCGGGGGGCGTAAAGGAGACCCAGTACTTC; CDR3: CASSEGIPGGVKETQYF
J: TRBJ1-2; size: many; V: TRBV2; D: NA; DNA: TGTGCCAGCAGAGGACAGACTAACTATGGCTACACCTTC; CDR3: CASRGQTNYGYTF
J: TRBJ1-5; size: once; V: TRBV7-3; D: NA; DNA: TGTGCCAGCAGCTTAAGCGGGGGGGTCTTTCAGCCCCAGCATTTT; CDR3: CASSLSGGVFQPQHF
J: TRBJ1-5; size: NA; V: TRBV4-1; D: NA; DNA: TGCGCCAGCAGCCAAATTGGGTGGAGGGCGAATCAGCCCCAGCATTTT; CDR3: CASSQIGWRANQPQHF
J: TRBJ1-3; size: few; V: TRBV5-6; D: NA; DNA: TGTGCCAGCAGCTTGGGGATGCTCTCTGGAAACACCATATATTTT; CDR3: CASSLGMLSGNTIYF
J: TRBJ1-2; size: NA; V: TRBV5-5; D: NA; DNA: TGTGCCAGCAGCCAAGAAACGGGCTATGGCTACACCTTC; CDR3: CASSQETGYGYTF
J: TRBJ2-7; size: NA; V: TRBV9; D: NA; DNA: TGTGCCAGCAGTCACGGTTGGGAGCAGTACTTC; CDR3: CASSHGWEQYF